This T cell receptor beta chain was profiled in a study of T cell responses to AZD1222 COVID-19 vaccine. Germline V gene data show CDR1 as SGHAT and CDR2 as FQNNGV. Trimming removed 4 bases at V and 2 bases at J, with 15 bases between. CDR3 size: 15 residues. Worth noting for this clone: Antigen unknown.

Sequencing was performed with immunoSEQ multiplex PCR; in TCRdb, only in-frame clones are kept and a portion is missing. The sample lists about 97,000 clones, about 89% occurring once. Whole-study results and caveats: Increases in Spike-specific TCR breadth and depth were seen after two AZD1222 doses. There were mostly white British donors and more females than males, and clonal diversity was possibly underestimated.

The receptor was derived from an adult in good health. Sequenced here: peripheral blood, sampled on day 0 of AZD1222 vaccination. The chain uses TRBV11-2 and TRBJ2-7; D is unclear. CDR3 nucleotides: TGTGCCAGCAGCTCGAGTATCGACGGCACCTACGAGCAGTACTTC. Amino acid sequence: CASSSSIDGTYEQYF.